Following are 30 T cell receptor beta chains from one sample sequenced in a study of blood T cell repertoires in COVID-19. Assay used: immunoSEQ multiplex PCR; TCRdb lists only in-frame clones, some missing. The table lists roughly 450,000 clones, 90% of them singletons. Sequenced input: PBMCs or T cells enriched from blood (not recorded which). The receptors originated from a man between 18 and 35 years old who had recovered from COVID-19.

The chain has TRBV12-3 or TRBV12-4 and TRBJ2-5, with D tentatively TRBD1 (6 bases). The CDR3 spans 12 residues. Trimming took 8 bases from V and 6 from J, leaving 13 bases between them. This CDR3 is CASGYRDKTQYF. CDR3 nucleotide sequence: TGTGCCAGCGGATACAGGGACAAGACCCAGTACTTC.

This rearrangement joins TRBV6-5 to TRBJ1-5; 7 bases are shared with TRBD1. This CDR3 is built from 14 residues. With V trimmed by 6 bases and J by 2 bases, 4 bases remained unmatched. The germline V gene encodes CDR1 MNHEY and CDR2 SVGAGI. The CDR3 bases are TGTGCCAGCAGCCCCACAGGGGGCAATCAGCCCCAGCATTTT. It yields the protein CASSPTGGNQPQHF.

V usage is TRBV3-1 (or the pseudogene TRBV3-2) and J usage is TRBJ2-5, with D tentatively TRBD2 (6 bases). From germline, CDR1 is LGHDT and CDR2 YNNKEL (reference sequence). The CDR3 spans 15 residues. V was shortened by 2 bases and J by 2 bases, with 12 bases between the two germline ends. CDR3: CASSQSGGVQETQYF. The CDR3 coding sequence is TGTGCCAGCAGCCAATCCGGAGGGGTGCAAGAGACCCAGTACTTC.

The chain uses TRBV7-9 and TRBJ2-3; D is unclear. This CDR3 has 14 amino acids. Trimming pared 3 bases from V and 4 bases from J, leaving 11 bases between. Germline assignment: CDR1 SEHNR and CDR2 FQNEAQ (reference sequence). The DNA for the CDR3 is TGTGCCAGCAGCTTTCGCAGTGGCCCAGATACGCAGTATTTT. Its translation is CASSFRSGPDTQYF.

V and J are TRBV29-1 and TRBJ1-2, with 7 nucleotides matching TRBD1. CDR3 size: 12 residues. J was trimmed by 9 bases and V by 7 bases; bases with no gene match: 11. Per the germline V gene, CDR1 is SQVTM and CDR2 is ANQGSEA. CDR3 sequence: CSGQTGTARYTF. The CDR3 nucleotides are TGCAGCGGCCAGACCGGGACAGCCCGCTACACCTTC.

V and J are TRBV7-9 and TRBJ2-7; 14 bases are a match to TRBD2. This CDR3 contains 17 residues. Trimming at V came to 4 bases and at J to 1 base, leaving 6 bases not matched to a gene. Per the germline V gene, CDR1 is SEHNR and CDR2 is FQNEAQ (reference sequence). DNA for the CDR3: TGTGCCAGCAGCTCGACTAGCGGGAGGGCCATTTCCTACGAGCAGTACTTC. This gives the protein CASSSTSGRAISYEQYF. Together with reference TRBV7-9 and TRBJ2-7, the CDR3 gives the full variable domain: DTGVSQNPRHKITKRGQNVTFRCDPISEHNRLYWYRQTLGQGPEFLTYFQNEAQLEKSRLLSDRFSAERPKGSFSTLEIQRTEQGDSAMYLCASSSTSGRAISYEQYFGPGTRLTVT.

The chain links TRBV7-2 to TRBJ2-2, with 9 bases fitting TRBD2. This CDR3 contains 16 residues. CDR1 is SGHTA, CDR2 FQGNSA, per germline. J lost 2 bases, V lost 2 bases, and 3 bases had no gene match. CDR3 DNA: TGTGCCAGCAGCTTATGGGGGACTAGCAACACCGGGGAGCTGTTTTTT. This sequence encodes CASSLWGTSNTGELFF.

The V call is TRBV15, the J call TRBJ2-3; D call uncertain. Germline V lookup: CDR1 LNHNV, CDR2 YYDKDF (reference sequence). The CDR3 is made up of 12 amino acids. V lost 0 bases to trimming and J lost 6 bases, with 4 bases between them. Here the CDR3 DNA reads TGTGCCACCAGCAGAGATCTGGATACGCAGTATTTT. This translates into CATSRDLDTQYF.

This chain connects TRBV27 to TRBJ2-7; TRBD1 aligns across 8 bases. This CDR3 has 13 amino acids. V gave up 6 bases and J gave up 2 bases; unmatched junction bases: 3. Germline V gives CDR1 MNHEY, CDR2 SMNVEV (reference sequence). CDR3 coding DNA: TGTGCCAGCAGAAGGACAGGGACCTACGAGCAGTACTTC. It is translated as CASRRTGTYEQYF.

J is TRBJ1-1 and V is TRBV10-3, with D tentatively TRBD1 (6 bases). V gave up 3 bases and J gave up 1 base, with 9 bases separating them. The CDR3 has 14 residues. Per germline, CDR1 ENHRY and CDR2 SYGVKD. CDR3 protein: CAISEDRPNTEAFF. CDR3 nucleotide sequence: TGTGCCATCAGTGAAGACAGGCCGAACACTGAAGCTTTCTTT.

The V and J genes are TRBV2 and TRBJ2-3, with D perhaps TRBD2 (5 bases). V was cut by 9 bases and J by 0 bases, with 13 bases left in between. The length of the CDR3 is 14 residues. CDR1 is SNHLY and CDR2 is FYNNEI in the germline V gene. As DNA, the CDR3 is TGTGCCAGTAGAGGCCGGGGTAGCACAGATACGCAGTATTTT. Translation: CASRGRGSTDTQYF. Combining the CDR3 with reference TRBV2 and TRBJ2-3 gives the whole variable domain EPEVTQTPSHQVTQMGQEVILRCVPISNHLYFYWYRQILGQKVEFLVSFYNNEISEKSEIFDDQFSVERPDGSNFTLKIRSTKLEDSAMYFCASRGRGSTDTQYFGPGTRLTVL.

Points on this clone: Mismatch with germline at one junction end may stem from a read error. This chain uses TRBV28 with TRBJ2-5; TRBD2 matches 12 bases. Per germline, CDR1 MDHEN and CDR2 SYDVKM. The CDR3 has 13 residues. In DNA, the CDR3 is TGTGCCAGCAGTCCGAGGACTAGCGGGACCAAACACTTC. Translation: CASSPRTSGTKHF.

This sequence joins TRBV7-9 and TRBJ2-1, with TRBD2 identical over 13 bases. The CDR3 loop spans 18 amino acids. The J segment lost 8 bases and the V segment lost 2 bases, leaving 12 bases of the junction unmatched. Germline V CDR1 and CDR2: SEHNR, FQNEAQ (reference sequence). The chain's CDR3 is CASSLRPRRTSGGDEQFF. As DNA, the CDR3 is TGTGCCAGCAGCTTAAGGCCGCGGCGGACTAGCGGGGGCGATGAGCAGTTCTTC.

This clone was observed a handful of times. The J gene is TRBJ1-6, the V gene TRBV19; maybe TRBD1 (6 bases). This CDR3 contains 14 residues. Germline assignment: CDR1 LNHDA and CDR2 SQIVND (reference sequence). V lost 5 bases to trimming and J lost 8 bases, with 13 bases between them. The chain's CDR3 is CASSLQGSDSPLHF. Written as DNA, the CDR3 is TGTGCCAGTAGTTTACAGGGTTCGGATTCACCCCTCCACTTT.

Comment on this clone: Additional DNA sequences in this sample encode the identical CDR3. This chain uses TRBV5-1 with TRBJ1-2; 7 bases align to TRBD1. Per the germline V gene, CDR1 is SGHRS and CDR2 is YFSETQ. This CDR3 is 13 amino acids long. V was clipped by 0 bases and J by 8 bases; unmatched bases: 4. CDR3 amino acids: CASSLGQGRGYTF. CDR3 DNA: TGCGCCAGCAGCTTGGGACAGGGACGGGGCTACACCTTC.

The CDR3 region has the DNA TGTGCCAGTACTAACAGGGGGACCGGGGAGCTGTTTTTT. Protein: CASTNRGTGELFF. This chain uses TRBV28 with TRBJ2-2; 8 bases agree with TRBD1. This CDR3 region has 13 residues. Germline V lookup: CDR1 MDHEN, CDR2 SYDVKM. V shed 9 bases and J 5 bases; nucleotides not matched to a gene: 5.

This chain's CDR3 is CASSLGRENSPLHF. CDR3 bases: TGTGCCAGCAGTTTGGGCAGGGAAAATTCACCCCTCCACTTT. The chain is built from TRBV6-5 and TRBJ1-6, with D perhaps TRBD1 (5 bases). Per germline, CDR1 MNHEY and CDR2 SVGAGI. V lost 4 bases, J lost 7 bases, and 11 bases lay in between. The CDR3 totals 14 residues.

The genes are TRBV5-1 and TRBJ2-7; possible D gene TRBD1, 5 bases. CDR1 is SGHRS and CDR2 is YFSETQ in the germline V gene. V lost 0 bases, J lost 6 bases, and 7 bases lay in between. The CDR3 has 12 amino acids. The CDR3 loop is CASSLGDSEQYF. The CDR3 DNA follows: TGCGCCAGCAGCTTGGGTGACAGCGAGCAGTACTTC. Full variable domain (remainder filled in from reference TRBV5-1 and TRBJ2-7): KAGVTQTPRYLIKTRGQQVTLSCSPISGHRSVSWYQQTPGQGLQFLFEYFSETQRNKGNFPGRFSGRQFSNSRSEMNVSTLELGDSALYLCASSLGDSEQYFGPGTRLTVT.

The rearrangement joins TRBV12-2 to TRBJ2-3; TRBD1 is the table's D call and was not checked against the DNA. TRBV12-2 is a listed pseudogene. This CDR3 has 16 amino acids. The CDR3 coding sequence is TGTGCAAGTCCCATAGACAGGGGGGGGGCCACAGATACGCAGTATTTT. Protein product: CASPIDRGGATDTQYF.

This clone was counted at least ten times. V is TRBV5-1 and J is TRBJ2-1; 11 nucleotides align to TRBD2. The V and J ends lost 4 bases and 0 bases, in that order; junction bases with no gene match: 6. The V gene's germline CDR1 is SGHRS and CDR2 YFSETQ. The CDR3 is 17 amino acids. The CDR3 DNA follows: TGCGCCAGCAGCCCAATGGGACTAGCGGCCTCCTACAATGAGCAGTTCTTC. Its translation: CASSPMGLAASYNEQFF.

Regarding this clone: The sample holds other DNA sequences that translate to the same CDR3. The J gene is TRBJ2-1, the V gene TRBV2, with D perhaps matching TRBD1 (6 bases). The ends were cut back, 6 bases at V and 4 bases at J, with 10 bases in the middle. CDR3 size: 13 residues. Germline V gene data show CDR1 as SNHLY and CDR2 as FYNNEI. The DNA for the CDR3 is TGTGCCAGCAGCAGCACAGGGTACAATGAGCAGTTCTTC. Protein sequence: CASSSTGYNEQFF. Drawing the rest from reference TRBV2 and TRBJ2-1, the complete variable domain is EPEVTQTPSHQVTQMGQEVILRCVPISNHLYFYWYRQILGQKVEFLVSFYNNEISEKSEIFDDQFSVERPDGSNFTLKIRSTKLEDSAMYFCASSSTGYNEQFFGPGTRLTVL.

The chain employs TRBV27 and TRBJ2-7, with 10 bases lining up with TRBD1. This CDR3 is built from 16 residues. CDR1 and CDR2 (germline): MNHEY, SMNVEV (reference sequence). After removal of 2 bases from V and 4 bases from J, the junction contained 8 bases not matched to a gene. DNA for the CDR3: TGTGCCAGCAGTTTACGTAAATTGGGACAGGGGTACGAGCAGTACTTC. This gives the protein CASSLRKLGQGYEQYF.

V and J are TRBV5-5 and TRBJ1-4; D uncertain. Germline V gene sequence: CDR1 SGHKS, CDR2 YYEKEE (reference sequence). The CDR3 loop spans 14 amino acids. V was cut by 0 bases and J by 5 bases, with 8 bases left in between. The CDR3 region is CASSLGTGNEKLFF. CDR3 DNA: TGTGCCAGCAGCTTGGGGACGGGAAATGAAAAACTGTTTTTT.

This chain connects TRBV5-4 to TRBJ1-2; D gene ambiguous. Germline V CDR1 and CDR2: SGHNT, YYREEE (reference sequence). CDR3 size: 13 residues. The ends were cut back, 1 base at V and 6 bases at J, with 10 bases in the middle. CDR3 nucleotides: TGTGCCAGCAGCTTGCAGGAATCCCATGGCTACACCTTC. It specifies CASSLQESHGYTF.

The chain links TRBV9 to TRBJ1-5; a possible D gene is TRBD1 (5 bases). Germline CDR1 reads SGDLS; CDR2 reads YYNGEE. This CDR3 spans 15 amino acids. Trimming took 4 bases from V and 9 from J, leaving 20 bases between them. Here the CDR3 DNA reads TGTGCCAGCAGCACCAGCGGGGACCCTGCTGGGCCCCAGCATTTT. It yields the protein CASSTSGDPAGPQHF.

As regards this clone: This same CDR3 is encoded by further DNA sequences in the sample. The V gene is TRBV2, the J gene TRBJ1-3; D gene ambiguous. Germline V CDR1 and CDR2: SNHLY, FYNNEI. Trimming removed 3 bases at V and 0 bases at J, with 9 bases between. The CDR3 has 15 residues. CDR3 DNA sequence: TGTGCCAGCAGTGAGGGCAGAGTCTCTGGAAACACCATATATTTT. Its translation is CASSEGRVSGNTIYF.

This clone has just a few counts. This chain uses TRBV7-8 with TRBJ1-1; D is uncertain. V was trimmed by 3 bases and J by 8 bases, leaving 13 bases between them. The germline CDR1 and CDR2 sequences are SGHVS and FQNEAQ. The CDR3 has 13 amino acids. CDR3 loop: CASSLPPSTEAFF. CDR3 nucleotide sequence: TGTGCCAGCAGCTTGCCTCCGAGCACGGAAGCTTTCTTT.

The genes are TRBV10-3 and TRBJ2-5; the D gene is possibly TRBD1 (6 bases). Germline values: CDR1 ENHRY, CDR2 SYGVKD. The CDR3 has 12 amino acids. V gave up 2 bases and J gave up 7 bases, with 8 bases separating them. The CDR3, as DNA: TGTGCCATCAGTGAGCAAGGGGGGACCCAGTACTTC. Protein sequence: CAISEQGGTQYF.

This clone was detected only a few times. This sequence joins TRBV10-1 and TRBJ2-1, with D uncertain. The germline V gene has CDR1 WNHNN and CDR2 SYGVQD (reference sequence). The V and J ends lost 3 bases and 6 bases respectively, with 15 bases between them. The CDR3 extends over 15 amino acids. The DNA of the CDR3 is TGCGCCAGCAGTGAAACAGCCTTGTCTGCCAATGAGCAGTTCTTC. Its protein is CASSETALSANEQFF.

This clone has just one count. This chain links TRBV5-4 with TRBJ2-1; 9 bases align to TRBD1. Germline trimming cut 3 bases from V and 3 bases from J; bases unmatched to any gene: 4. Germline V CDR1 and CDR2: SGHNT, YYREEE (reference sequence). The CDR3 loop spans 15 amino acids. The CDR3 nucleotides are TGTGCCAGCAGCTCTACGACAGGGGGCTACAATGAGCAGTTCTTC. Translation: CASSSTTGGYNEQFF.